These 25 T cell receptor beta chains share one sample of origin, sequenced in a study of blood T cell repertoires in COVID-19. This table comes from immunoSEQ multiplex PCR, and its TCRdb copy is limited to in-frame clones, with some not included. The top ten hold about 4% of the sample, which has over 200,000 clones, about 88% seen once. Sequenced material: peripheral blood. These TCRs come from a man aged 55 to 70 who had recovered from COVID-19.

This chain connects TRBV18 to TRBJ1-5, with 9 bases matching TRBD1. The CDR3 has 16 amino acids. CDR1 is KGHSH, CDR2 LQKENI, per germline. The V segment lost 3 bases and the J segment 4 bases; nucleotides outside the gene matches: 7. This chain's CDR3 is CASSPGQGKGNQPQHF. As DNA, the CDR3 is TGTGCCAGCTCACCGGGACAGGGTAAAGGAAATCAGCCCCAGCATTTT.

This clone was observed once. J is TRBJ1-5 and V is TRBV11-2; TRBD1 aligns across 9 bases. This CDR3 has 15 residues. J gave up 3 bases and V 1 base, and 1 base lay outside the gene matches. Germline lookup yields CDR1 SGHAT and CDR2 FQNNGV. The CDR3, as DNA: TGTGCCAGCAGCTTAGGACAGGGGGTCAATCAGCCCCAGCATTTT. This translates into CASSLGQGVNQPQHF.

This clone turned up a few times. The chain recombines TRBV2 with TRBJ2-5; 8 positions agree with TRBD1. Losses at the gene ends were 4 bases for V and 3 bases for J; bases not matched to a gene: 13. Germline CDR1 SNHLY, CDR2 FYNNEI. The CDR3 is 17 amino acids. The CDR3 loop reads CASSARLTGAIKETQYF. The CDR3 region has the DNA TGTGCCAGCAGTGCGCGACTGACAGGGGCGATTAAAGAGACCCAGTACTTC.

The V gene is TRBV11-2, the J gene TRBJ2-7, with 9 nucleotides matching TRBD1. The V segment lost 5 bases and the J segment 1 base; nucleotides outside the gene matches: 3. This CDR3 spans 14 amino acids. CDR1 and CDR2 from the germline V gene are SGHAT and FQNNGV. The CDR3: CASSPGTGSYEQYF. The CDR3 nucleotides read TGTGCCAGCAGCCCCGGGACAGGGTCCTACGAGCAGTACTTC.

The CDR3 nucleotides read TGTGCCAGTAGTCGCCTCCCCGGGACAGGGGGGACCTTGAGCAATCAGCCCCAGCATTTT. This encodes CASSRLPGTGGTLSNQPQHF. V and J are TRBV19 and TRBJ1-5; 11 nucleotides line up with TRBD1. This CDR3 has 20 residues. V trimming: 5 bases; J trimming: 1 base; junction bases outside the gene matches: 16. CDR1 and CDR2 (germline): LNHDA, SQIVND (reference sequence).

This clone was counted only a few times. V and J are TRBV4-2 and TRBJ1-2; D gene unclear. The CDR3 totals 14 residues. V lost 4 bases and J 5 bases, leaving 14 bases between the germline ends. CDR1 and CDR2 (germline): LGHNA, YNFKEQ. For the CDR3, the DNA is TGTGCCAGCAGCCTCTCGACGGGATGGTATGGCTACACCTTC. It specifies CASSLSTGWYGYTF.

The rearrangement joins TRBV5-1 to TRBJ1-1, with no clear D. This CDR3 contains 15 residues. Germline CDR1 and CDR2: SGHRS and YFSETQ. Trimming cost V 1 base and J 2 bases, with 12 bases left between them. As DNA, the CDR3 is TGCGCCAGCAGCTTGCTTACCACAGTTAACACTGAAGCTTTCTTT. Protein: CASSLLTTVNTEAFF. Based on the CDR3 plus reference TRBV5-1 and TRBJ1-1, the full variable domain is KAGVTQTPRYLIKTRGQQVTLSCSPISGHRSVSWYQQTPGQGLQFLFEYFSETQRNKGNFPGRFSGRQFSNSRSEMNVSTLELGDSALYLCASSLLTTVNTEAFFGQGTRLTVV.

The rearrangement joins TRBV14 to TRBJ2-1, with 7 bases fitting TRBD1. CDR1 is SGHDN, CDR2 FVKESK, per germline. V lost 0 bases to trimming and J lost 0 bases; unmatched junction nucleotides: 5. This CDR3 is 17 amino acids long. Written as DNA, the CDR3 is TGTGCCAGCAGCCAAGATTTGGGACAGATCTCCTACAATGAGCAGTTCTTC. Residues: CASSQDLGQISYNEQFF.

The V and J genes are TRBV13 and TRBJ1-2; 7 bases match TRBD1. This CDR3 contains 16 residues. V lost 4 bases and J lost 2; bases outside the gene matches: 10. Germline lookup yields CDR1 PRHDT and CDR2 FYEKMQ (reference sequence). The chain's CDR3 is CASSSTDQDRNYGYTF. The CDR3, as DNA: TGTGCCAGCAGCTCGACAGACCAGGACAGGAACTATGGCTACACCTTC.

This chain joins TRBV5-4 and TRBJ2-2, with TRBD1 matching over 10 bases. Germline V lookup: CDR1 SGHNT, CDR2 YYREEE (reference sequence). CDR3 length equals 15 residues. The V segment lost 4 bases and the J segment 5 bases; nucleotides outside the gene matches: 5. CDR3 loop: CASSRGTGVTGELFF. CDR3 DNA: TGTGCCAGCAGCCGGGGGACAGGGGTGACCGGGGAGCTGTTTTTT.

This chain links TRBV11-3 with TRBJ2-2; unclear D gene. CDR1 and CDR2 from the germline V gene are SGHNT and YENEEA. The V gene lost 0 bases and the J gene lost 6 bases, with 5 bases spanning the gap. The CDR3 contains 13 residues. CDR3 amino acids: CASSLDAPGELFF. CDR3 DNA: TGTGCCAGCAGCTTAGATGCGCCCGGGGAGCTGTTTTTT.

The chain joins TRBV19 to TRBJ2-7, with TRBD2 as a possible D gene (6 bases). V lost 5 bases, J lost 2 bases, and 13 bases lay in between. Germline loops: CDR1 LNHDA, CDR2 SQIVND (reference sequence). The CDR3 covers 14 residues. The CDR3 DNA follows: TGTGCCAGTAGTCTTGGAGGGGTGACCTACGAGCAGTACTTC. Its protein is CASSLGGVTYEQYF.

The rearrangement links TRBV7-3 to TRBJ2-5, with 8 bases matching TRBD2. Trimming took 6 bases from V and 5 from J; bases not matched to a gene: 5. The CDR3 extends over 13 amino acids. The germline V gene has CDR1 SGHTA and CDR2 FQGTGA. The CDR3 protein is CASSRGGRETQYF. The CDR3 nucleotides are TGTGCCAGCAGTCGGGGGGGCCGTGAGACCCAGTACTTC.

This clone showed up many times. CDR3 sequence (DNA): TGTGCCAGCAGGGCTAGCGGGGGGCCGATGGATACGCAGTATTTT. Amino acids: CASRASGGPMDTQYF. The chain carries TRBV13 and TRBJ2-3; 11 bases fit TRBD2. The junction had 8 bases not matched to a gene; V was cut back by 6 bases and J by 6 bases. The CDR3 spans 15 residues. Germline loops: CDR1 PRHDT, CDR2 FYEKMQ (reference sequence).

This chain joins TRBV10-3 and TRBJ2-5; the D is unclear. Germline V gene lookup returns CDR1 ENHRY and CDR2 SYGVKD. The CDR3 loop spans 12 amino acids. Trimming removed 4 bases at V and 1 base at J, with 4 bases between. The CDR3 is CAISGGQETQYF. For the CDR3, the DNA is TGTGCCATCAGTGGAGGCCAAGAGACCCAGTACTTC.

In this sample, this clone turned up once. V usage is TRBV3-1 (or the pseudogene TRBV3-2) and J usage is TRBJ1-1; 10 bases agree with TRBD1. The CDR3 extends over 15 amino acids. The trim removed 5 bases at V and 3 bases at J, leaving 6 bases unmatched. Germline V gene data show CDR1 as LGHDT and CDR2 as YNNKEL (reference sequence). The CDR3 nucleotides are TGTGCCAGCAGCTTCCACGGACAGGGGGACACTGAAGCTTTCTTT. Amino acid sequence: CASSFHGQGDTEAFF.

This clone was detected once. The chain has TRBV5-1 and TRBJ2-5, with 8 nucleotides matching TRBD2. Germline assignment: CDR1 SGHRS and CDR2 YFSETQ. Unmatched junction bases numbered 13, after V lost 4 bases and J lost 5 bases. This CDR3 spans 16 amino acids. For the CDR3, the DNA is TGCGCCAGCAGCACTGCTGGGCGCGGGGGGCAGGAGACCCAGTACTTC. Translation: CASSTAGRGGQETQYF.

The chain recombines TRBV6-5 with TRBJ1-2, with 7 bases lining up with TRBD1. The ends lost 6 bases at V and 6 bases at J; junction bases unmatched: 10. Per germline, CDR1 MNHEY and CDR2 SVGAGI. The length of the CDR3 is 14 residues. The CDR3 spells CASRKMGTAHGYTF. The CDR3 DNA is TGTGCCAGCAGGAAAATGGGGACAGCTCATGGCTACACCTTC.

J is TRBJ1-4 and V is TRBV27, with D possibly matching TRBD1 (6 bases). V shed 6 bases and J shed 4 bases, with 12 bases lying between them. This CDR3 contains 14 residues. CDR1 MNHEY and CDR2 SMNVEV come from the germline V gene (reference sequence). The CDR3 region is CASRRDNFNEKLFF. The CDR3 bases are TGTGCCAGCAGAAGGGACAACTTTAATGAAAAACTGTTTTTT. Supplemented by reference TRBV27 and TRBJ1-4, the full variable domain reads EAQVTQNPRYLITVTGKKLTVTCSQNMNHEYMSWYRQDPGLGLRQIYYSMNVEVTDKGDVPEGYKVSRKEKRNFPLILESPSPNQTSLYFCASRRDNFNEKLFFGSGTQLSVL.

The chain links TRBV7-7 to TRBJ2-5; D may be TRBD2 (6 bases). V was trimmed by 5 bases and J by 1 base, leaving 11 bases between them. The CDR3 has 14 amino acids. Germline CDR1 reads SSHAT; CDR2 reads FNYEAQ (reference sequence). CDR3 sequence: CASSLSGLQETQYF. In DNA, the CDR3 is TGTGCCAGCAGCCTTAGCGGACTCCAAGAGACCCAGTACTTC.

V is TRBV7-3 and J is TRBJ2-7; maybe TRBD2 (5 bases). Germline values: CDR1 SGHTA, CDR2 FQGTGA. V lost 5 bases and J 3 bases, leaving 14 bases between the germline ends. The length of the CDR3 is 14 residues. Here the CDR3 reads CASSEDGKVYEQYF. The CDR3 DNA is TGTGCCAGCAGCGAGGACGGGAAGGTCTACGAGCAGTACTTC.

This sequence joins TRBV18 and TRBJ2-5, with 11 bases matching TRBD2. This CDR3 region has 14 residues. With 6 bases clipped from V and 5 bases from J, the junction kept 5 bases outside the gene matches. In germline, CDR1 is KGHSH, CDR2 LQKENI. As DNA, the CDR3 is TGTGCCAGCTCTCCTAGCGGGGGGCCGGAGACCCAGTACTTC. Amino acids: CASSPSGGPETQYF.

This clone has only a few counts. V gene TRBV9 combines with J gene TRBJ1-1; tentative D call: TRBD1 (6 bases). Trimming shortened V by 4 bases and J by 4 bases, and 23 bases separated the two germline ends. From germline, CDR1 is SGDLS and CDR2 YYNGEE. The CDR3 covers 17 residues. CDR3 sequence: CASSSGPGQHMSTEAFF. CDR3 coding DNA: TGTGCCAGCAGCTCGGGACCGGGACAACATATGAGCACTGAAGCTTTCTTT.

V and J are TRBV12-2 and TRBJ2-7; TRBD1 reflects the table's D call only, with no check against the DNA. TRBV12-2 is a recognized pseudogene. This CDR3 has 14 residues. The CDR3 loop reads CASRSGQGPYEQYF. For the CDR3, the DNA is TGTGCAAGTCGCTCGGGACAGGGTCCCTACGAGCAGTACTTC.

This clone was counted a single time. V is TRBV3-1 (or the pseudogene TRBV3-2) and J is TRBJ2-5; 10 bases map to TRBD2. The CDR3 covers 17 residues. The V and J ends lost 1 base and 7 bases, in that order; junction bases with no gene match: 12. The germline CDR1 and CDR2 sequences are LGHDT and YNNKEL (reference sequence). CDR3 region: CASSQVLAGAPLGTQYF. The CDR3 bases are TGTGCCAGCAGCCAAGTCCTAGCGGGGGCCCCGCTGGGGACCCAGTACTTC.